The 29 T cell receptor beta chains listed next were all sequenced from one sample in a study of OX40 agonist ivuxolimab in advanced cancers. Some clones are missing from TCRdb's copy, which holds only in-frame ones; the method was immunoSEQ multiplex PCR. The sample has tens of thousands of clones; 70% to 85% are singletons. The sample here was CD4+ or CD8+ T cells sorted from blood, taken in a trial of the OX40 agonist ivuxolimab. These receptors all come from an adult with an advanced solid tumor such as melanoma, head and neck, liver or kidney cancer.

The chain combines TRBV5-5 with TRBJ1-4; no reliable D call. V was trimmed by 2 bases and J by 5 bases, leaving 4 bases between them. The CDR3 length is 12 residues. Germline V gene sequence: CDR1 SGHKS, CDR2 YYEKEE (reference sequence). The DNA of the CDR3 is TGTGCCAGCAGCTTCTCGAATGAAAAACTGTTTTTT. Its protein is CASSFSNEKLFF. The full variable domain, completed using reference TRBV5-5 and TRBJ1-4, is DAGVTQSPTHLIKTRGQQVTLRCSPISGHKSVSWYQQVLGQGPQFIFQYYEKEERGRGNFPDRFSARQFPNYSSELNVNALLLGDSALYLCASSFSNEKLFFGSGTQLSVL.

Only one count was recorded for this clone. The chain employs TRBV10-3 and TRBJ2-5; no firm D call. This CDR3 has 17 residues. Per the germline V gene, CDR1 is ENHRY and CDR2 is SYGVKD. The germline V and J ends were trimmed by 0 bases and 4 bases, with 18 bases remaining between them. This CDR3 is CAISESSFVGSGETQYF. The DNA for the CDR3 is TGTGCCATCAGTGAGTCTTCGTTTGTGGGATCGGGAGAGACCCAGTACTTC.

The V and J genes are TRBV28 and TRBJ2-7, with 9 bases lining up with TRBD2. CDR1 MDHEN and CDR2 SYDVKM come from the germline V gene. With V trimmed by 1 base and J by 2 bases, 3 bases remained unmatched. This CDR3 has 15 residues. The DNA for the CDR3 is TGTGCCAGCAGTTTATCTAGCGGGATCCCCTACGAGCAGTACTTC. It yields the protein CASSLSSGIPYEQYF.

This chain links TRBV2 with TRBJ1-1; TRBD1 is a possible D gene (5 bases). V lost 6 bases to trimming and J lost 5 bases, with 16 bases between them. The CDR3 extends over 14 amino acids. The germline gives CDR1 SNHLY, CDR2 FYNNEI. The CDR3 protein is CASSDWDGGTEAFF. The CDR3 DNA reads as TGTGCCAGCAGCGACTGGGACGGTGGGACTGAAGCTTTCTTT.

This chain's CDR3 is CASSQEGRSGANVLTF. CDR3 in DNA: TGCGCCAGCAGCCAAGAGGGCCGCTCTGGGGCCAACGTCCTGACTTTC. The rearrangement uses TRBV4-3 and TRBJ2-6; D is ambiguous. Trimming took 0 bases from V and 0 from J, leaving 6 bases between them. The CDR3 has 16 amino acids. Germline V CDR1 and CDR2: LGHNA, YSLEER.

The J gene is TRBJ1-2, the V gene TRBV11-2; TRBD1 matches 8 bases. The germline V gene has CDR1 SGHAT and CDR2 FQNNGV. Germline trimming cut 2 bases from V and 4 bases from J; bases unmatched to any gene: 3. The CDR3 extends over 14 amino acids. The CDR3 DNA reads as TGTGCCAGCAGCTTAAGTACAGGGGGCTATGGCTACACCTTC. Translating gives CASSLSTGGYGYTF.

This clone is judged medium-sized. The CDR3 DNA is TGTGCCAGTAGTATACCCCAAGGGAGCACTGAAGCTTTCTTT. Translated, it gives CASSIPQGSTEAFF. This chain links TRBV19 with TRBJ1-1, with no clear D. CDR1 LNHDA and CDR2 SQIVND come from the germline V gene (reference sequence). Between the trimmed V and J ends, which lost 2 bases and 4 bases, there was a span of 11 bases. The CDR3 spans 14 residues.

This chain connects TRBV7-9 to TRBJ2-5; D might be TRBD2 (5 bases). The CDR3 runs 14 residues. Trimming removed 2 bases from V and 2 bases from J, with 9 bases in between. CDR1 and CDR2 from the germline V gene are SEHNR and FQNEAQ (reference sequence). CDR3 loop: CASSLSGAQETQYF. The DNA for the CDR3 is TGTGCCAGCAGCTTAAGCGGAGCTCAAGAGACCCAGTACTTC.

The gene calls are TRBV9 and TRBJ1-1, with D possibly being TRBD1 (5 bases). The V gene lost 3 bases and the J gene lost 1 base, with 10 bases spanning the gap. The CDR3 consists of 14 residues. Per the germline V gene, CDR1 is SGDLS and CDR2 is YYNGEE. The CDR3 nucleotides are TGTGCCAGCAGCGAACAGGTTGGGAACACTGAAGCTTTCTTT. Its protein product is CASSEQVGNTEAFF.

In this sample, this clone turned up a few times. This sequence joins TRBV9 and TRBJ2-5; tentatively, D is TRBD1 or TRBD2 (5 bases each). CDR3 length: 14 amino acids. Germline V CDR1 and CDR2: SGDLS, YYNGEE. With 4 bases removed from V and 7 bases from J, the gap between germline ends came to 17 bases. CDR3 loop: CASSIRDGVGTQYF. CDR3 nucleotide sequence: TGTGCCAGCAGCATCCGGGACGGGGTGGGGACCCAGTACTTC.

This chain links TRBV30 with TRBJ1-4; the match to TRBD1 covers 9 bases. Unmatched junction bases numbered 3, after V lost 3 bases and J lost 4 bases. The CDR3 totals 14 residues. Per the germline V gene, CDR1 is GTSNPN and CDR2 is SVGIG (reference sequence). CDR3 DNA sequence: TGTGCCTGGAGCCGGGGACAGGGTAATGAAAAACTGTTTTTT. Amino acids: CAWSRGQGNEKLFF.

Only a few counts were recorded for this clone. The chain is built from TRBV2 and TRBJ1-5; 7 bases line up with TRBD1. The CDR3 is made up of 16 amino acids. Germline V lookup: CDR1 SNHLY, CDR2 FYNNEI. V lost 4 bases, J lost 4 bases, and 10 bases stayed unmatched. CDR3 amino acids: CASSGLIGGLNQPQHF. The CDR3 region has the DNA TGTGCCAGCAGTGGGTTGATAGGGGGCTTGAATCAGCCCCAGCATTTT.

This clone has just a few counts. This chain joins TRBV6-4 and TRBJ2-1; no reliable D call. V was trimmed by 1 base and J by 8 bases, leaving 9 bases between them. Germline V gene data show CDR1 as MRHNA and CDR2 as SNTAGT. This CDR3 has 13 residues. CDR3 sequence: CASSDLLWDEQFF. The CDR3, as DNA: TGTGCCAGCAGTGACTTGCTCTGGGATGAGCAGTTCTTC.

CDR3 nucleotide sequence: TGTGCCAGCAGCTGGGAAGGACAGGGGGGCTACACCTTC. It encodes CASSWEGQGGYTF. The V and J genes are TRBV7-2 and TRBJ1-2, with TRBD1 matching 9 bases. This CDR3 has 13 residues. The germline V gene encodes CDR1 SGHTA and CDR2 FQGNSA. V was clipped by 4 bases and J by 8 bases; unmatched bases: 5.

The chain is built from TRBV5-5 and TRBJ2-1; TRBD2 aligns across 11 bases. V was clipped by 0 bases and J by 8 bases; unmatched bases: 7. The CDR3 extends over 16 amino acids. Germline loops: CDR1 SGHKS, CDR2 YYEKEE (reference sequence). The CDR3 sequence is CASSLELAGVRDEQFF. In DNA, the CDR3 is TGTGCCAGCAGCTTGGAACTAGCGGGAGTGCGTGATGAGCAGTTCTTC.

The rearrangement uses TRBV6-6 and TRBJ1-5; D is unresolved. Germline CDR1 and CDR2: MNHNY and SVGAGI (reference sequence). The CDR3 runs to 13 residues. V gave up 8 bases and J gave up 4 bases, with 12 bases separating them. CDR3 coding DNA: TGTGCCAGCGTGGATTTGGGAAATCAGCCCCAGCATTTT. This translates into CASVDLGNQPQHF.

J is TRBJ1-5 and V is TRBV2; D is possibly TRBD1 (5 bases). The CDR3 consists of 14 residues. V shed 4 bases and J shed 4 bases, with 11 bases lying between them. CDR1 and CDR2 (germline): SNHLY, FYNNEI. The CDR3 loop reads CASSAGGSNQPQHF. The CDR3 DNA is TGTGCCAGCAGTGCCGGGGGGAGTAATCAGCCCCAGCATTTT.

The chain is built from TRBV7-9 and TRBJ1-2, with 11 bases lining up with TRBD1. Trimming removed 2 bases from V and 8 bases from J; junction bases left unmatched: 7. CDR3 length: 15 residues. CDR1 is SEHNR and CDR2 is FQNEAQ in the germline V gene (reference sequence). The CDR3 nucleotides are TGTGCCAGCAGCTTACTTGGGACAGGGGGGGTCGGCTACACCTTC. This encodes CASSLLGTGGVGYTF. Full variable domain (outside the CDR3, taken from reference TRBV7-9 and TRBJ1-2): DTGVSQNPRHKITKRGQNVTFRCDPISEHNRLYWYRQTLGQGPEFLTYFQNEAQLEKSRLLSDRFSAERPKGSFSTLEIQRTEQGDSAMYLCASSLLGTGGVGYTFGSGTRLTVV.

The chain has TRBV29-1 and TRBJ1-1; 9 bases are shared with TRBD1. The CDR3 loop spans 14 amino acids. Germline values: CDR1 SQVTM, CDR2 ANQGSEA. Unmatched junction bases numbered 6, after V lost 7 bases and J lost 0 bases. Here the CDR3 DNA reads TGCAGCGCAGACGACAGGGGGGTGAACACTGAAGCTTTCTTT. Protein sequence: CSADDRGVNTEAFF.

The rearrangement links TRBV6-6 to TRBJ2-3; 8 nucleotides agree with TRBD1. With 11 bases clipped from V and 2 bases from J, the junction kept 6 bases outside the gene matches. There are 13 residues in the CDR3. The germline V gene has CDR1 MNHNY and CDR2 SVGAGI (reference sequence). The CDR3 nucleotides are TGTGCCGGAAGACAGGGGCCCACAGATACGCAGTATTTT. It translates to CAGRQGPTDTQYF.

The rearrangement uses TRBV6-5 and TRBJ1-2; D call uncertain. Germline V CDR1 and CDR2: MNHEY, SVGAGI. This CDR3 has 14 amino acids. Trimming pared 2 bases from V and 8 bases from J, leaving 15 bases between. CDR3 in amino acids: CASSYQRSSRGYTF. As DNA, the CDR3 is TGTGCCAGCAGTTACCAGAGGTCTTCCAGGGGCTACACCTTC.

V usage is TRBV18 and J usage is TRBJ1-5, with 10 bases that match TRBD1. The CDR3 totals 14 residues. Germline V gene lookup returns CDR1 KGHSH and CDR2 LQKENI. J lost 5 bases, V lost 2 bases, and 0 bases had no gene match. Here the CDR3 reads CASSPGTGDQPQHF. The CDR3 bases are TGTGCCAGCTCACCAGGGACAGGGGATCAGCCCCAGCATTTT.

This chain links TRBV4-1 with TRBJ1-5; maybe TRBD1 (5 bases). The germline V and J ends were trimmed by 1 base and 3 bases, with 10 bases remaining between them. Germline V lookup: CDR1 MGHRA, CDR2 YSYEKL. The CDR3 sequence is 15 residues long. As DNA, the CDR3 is TGCGCCAGCAGCCAAGGTCCAGGGTACAATCAGCCCCAGCATTTT. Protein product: CASSQGPGYNQPQHF.

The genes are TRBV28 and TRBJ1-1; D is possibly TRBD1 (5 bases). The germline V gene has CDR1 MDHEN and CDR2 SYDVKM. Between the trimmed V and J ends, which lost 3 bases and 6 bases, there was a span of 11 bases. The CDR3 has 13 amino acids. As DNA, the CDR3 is TGTGCCAGCAGTTTTGTATCAGGGTCTGAAGCTTTCTTT. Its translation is CASSFVSGSEAFF.

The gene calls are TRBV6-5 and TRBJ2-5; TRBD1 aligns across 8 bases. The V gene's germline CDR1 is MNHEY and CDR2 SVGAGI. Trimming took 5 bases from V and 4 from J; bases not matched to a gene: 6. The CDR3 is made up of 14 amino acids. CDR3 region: CASSRPGGAETQYF. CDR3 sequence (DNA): TGTGCCAGCAGTCGTCCAGGGGGCGCAGAGACCCAGTACTTC.

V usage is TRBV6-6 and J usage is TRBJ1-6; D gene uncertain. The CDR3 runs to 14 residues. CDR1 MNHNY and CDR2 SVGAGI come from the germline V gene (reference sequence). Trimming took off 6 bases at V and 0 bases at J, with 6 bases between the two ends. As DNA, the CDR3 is TGTGCCAGCAGCCCTACCTCCTATAATTCACCCCTCCACTTT. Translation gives CASSPTSYNSPLHF.

CDR3 amino acids: CASTSPPNTGELFF. In DNA form, the CDR3 reads TGTGCCAGCACCAGCCCCCCGAACACCGGGGAGCTGTTTTTT. The J gene is TRBJ2-2, the V gene TRBV9, with D uncertain. This CDR3 region has 14 residues. With 6 bases removed from V and 0 bases from J, the gap between germline ends came to 9 bases. Germline CDR1 is SGDLS and CDR2 is YYNGEE. The variable domain in full, with the rest retrieved from reference TRBV9 and TRBJ2-2, is DSGVTQTPKHLITATGQRVTLRCSPRSGDLSVYWYQQSLDQGLQFLIQYYNGEERAKGNILERFSAQQFPDLHSELNLSSLELGDSALYFCASTSPPNTGELFFGEGSRLTVL.

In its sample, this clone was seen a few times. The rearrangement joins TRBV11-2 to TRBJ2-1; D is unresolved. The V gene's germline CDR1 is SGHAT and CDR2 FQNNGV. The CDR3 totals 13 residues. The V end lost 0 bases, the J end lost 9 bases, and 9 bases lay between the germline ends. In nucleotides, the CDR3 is TGTGCCAGCAGCTTAGACCGATCAACTGAGCAGTTCTTC. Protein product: CASSLDRSTEQFF.

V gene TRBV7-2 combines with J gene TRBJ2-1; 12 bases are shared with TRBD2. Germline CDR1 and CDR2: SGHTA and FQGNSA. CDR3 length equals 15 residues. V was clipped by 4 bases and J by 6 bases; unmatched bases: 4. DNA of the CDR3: TGTGCCAGCAGCTCGACTAGCGGGAGTAGCAATGAGCAGTTCTTC. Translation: CASSSTSGSSNEQFF.